This T cell receptor beta chain was observed in a study of blood T cell repertoires in COVID-19. This CDR3 is built from 15 residues. V was trimmed by 0 bases and J by 2 bases, leaving 11 bases between them. Germline CDR1 is SGHTA and CDR2 is FQGNSA. Measured with immunoSEQ multiplex PCR; TCRdb has only the in-frame clones, and not every one. The sample includes about 26,000 clones, around 83% of them seen just once. The specimen sequenced was peripheral blood. This chain uses TRBV7-2 with TRBJ2-7; the D gene is possibly TRBD2 (5 bases). This clonotype originated in a human donor in a cohort sampled during active COVID-19. The CDR3 is CASSLAQAAPYEQYF. In DNA, the CDR3 is TGTGCCAGCAGCTTAGCCCAAGCGGCCCCCTACGAGCAGTACTTC.